These 29 T cell receptor beta chains share one sample of origin, sequenced in a study of CD8+ T cells in alopecia areata. Sequencing templates came from extracted RNA that was reverse transcribed into cDNA. Sequencing was performed with immunoSEQ multiplex PCR; in TCRdb, only in-frame clones are kept and a portion is missing. The sample lists about 270,000 clones, none appearing once, the ten largest making up more than 0.95%. Markers used for sorting pooled cutaneous lymph node cells were CD4, CD8alpha, NKG2D, NKG2ACE and others. Sequencing input: CD4+ T cells sorted from a lymph node. These receptors were collected from a C3H/HeJ mouse with alopecia areata. The mouse line has the MHC haplotype H2-k.

This clone was found a few times. Gene names and germline match the mouse. The CDR3 end falls 4 residues outside the read, so it is completed with the germline J gene. The rearrangement uses TRBV16 and TRBJ1-1, with 8 bases lining up with TRBD1. CDR1 is SGHSA, CDR2 FRNQAP, per germline. J lost 1 base, V lost 5 bases, and 12 bases had no gene match. The CDR3 has 17 amino acids. The CDR3 region is CASSPDRGERQNTEVFF. The sequenced part of the CDR3 DNA is TGTGCAAGCAGCCCCGACAGGGGAGAAAGGCAAAACACA.

As concerns this clone: The gene names given are mouse names. The read ends 4 residues early relative to the CDR3; the germline J gene fills the gap. The rearrangement uses TRBV19 and TRBJ2-7, with D tentatively TRBD1 (6 bases). Germline V gene data show CDR1 as FNHDT and CDR2 as SITEND (reference sequence). CDR3 size: 10 residues. The CDR3 region is CATGQYEQYF. The CDR3 bases that were read are TGTGCCACAGGACAGTAT. Combining the CDR3 with reference TRBV19 and TRBJ2-7 gives the whole variable domain GGIITQTPKFLIGQEGQKLTLKCQQNFNHDTMYWYRQDSGKGLRLIYYSITENDLQKGDLSEGYDASREKKSSFSLTVTSAQKNEMAVFLCATGQYEQYFGPGTRLTVL.

For this clone: Mouse gene names apply. From the germline J gene comes the end of the CDR3, since the read stops 4 residues before it. Other DNA variants within this sample encode the same CDR3. The rearrangement links TRBV1 to TRBJ2-1, with D possibly TRBD2 on 6 matching bases. Looked up from germline, CDR1 is NSQYPW and CDR2 is LRSPGD (reference sequence). V was clipped by 0 bases and J by 2 bases, with 8 bases between them. The CDR3 has 15 amino acids. The sequenced part of the CDR3 DNA is TGCACCTGCAGTGCAGACTGGGGCGACTATGCT. It codes for CTCSADWGDYA. The entire CDR3 reads CTCSADWGDYAEQFF.

There are a few counts of this clone. Gene labels here are mouse ones. Read sequence stops 4 residues before the CDR3 end, and the germline J gene provides the missing end. This chain uses TRBV13-3 with TRBJ1-2, with TRBD1 matching over 9 bases. The CDR3 has 15 residues. The trim removed 4 bases at V and 0 bases at J, leaving 4 bases unmatched. Germline CDR1 and CDR2: NNHDY and SYVADS. The chain's CDR3 is CASSPWTGANSDYTF. The sequenced CDR3 bases are TGTGCCAGCAGTCCCTGGACAGGGGCAAACTCC.

The table lists this clone with many counts. Germline and genes here are mouse. The read comes to an end 4 residues before the CDR3 does, leaving the germline J gene to fill in the end. The V and J genes are TRBV19 and TRBJ1-2; D is possibly TRBD1 (5 bases). The V end lost 2 bases, the J end lost 4 bases, and 9 bases lay between the germline ends. Germline V lookup: CDR1 FNHDT, CDR2 SITEND (reference sequence). CDR3 length: 13 residues. The CDR3 here is CASSMGDRSDYTF. The sequenced CDR3 bases are TGTGCCAGCAGTATGGGGGACCGCTCC.

As regards this clone: Genes and germline are mouse. The read stops 4 residues short of the end of the CDR3; the missing end is completed from the germline J gene. The chain is built from TRBV13-1 and TRBJ2-5, with TRBD2 identical over 8 bases. With V trimmed by 5 bases and J by 0 bases, 5 bases remained unmatched. Germline-derived CDR1 and CDR2 are NSHNY and SYGAGN. The CDR3 runs to 15 residues. The sequenced part of the CDR3 DNA is TGTGCCAGCAGGTTGACTGGGGCGAACCAAGAC. Protein sequence: CASRLTGANQD. The whole CDR3 reads CASRLTGANQDTQYF.

Points on this clone: Mouse germline and gene names are used. The CDR3 goes on 4 residues after the read ends, and that part is filled in from the germline J gene. The gene calls are TRBV19 and TRBJ2-5; 11 bases map to TRBD2. The CDR3 has 14 amino acids. Germline trimming cut 5 bases from V and 3 bases from J; bases unmatched to any gene: 2. CDR1 is FNHDT and CDR2 is SITEND in the germline V gene (reference sequence). This CDR3 reads CASRGDWGQDTQYF. The DNA read from the CDR3 is TGTGCCAGCAGAGGGGACTGGGGGCAAGAC.

This clone was counted only a few times. Germline and genes: mouse. The read gets to within 4 residues of the CDR3 end, and the germline J gene fills in the rest. The chain combines TRBV19 with TRBJ2-3; D not certain. The germline gives CDR1 FNHDT, CDR2 SITEND (reference sequence). The CDR3 length is 11 residues. Trimming stripped 6 bases from V and 2 bases from J, with 4 bases between. The CDR3 bases that were read are TGTGCCAGCATTGTTGCAGAA. Translated, it gives CASIVAE. In full, the CDR3 reads CASIVAETLYF.

A few counts support this clone. Genes and germline come from the mouse. The CDR3 end lies 4 residues beyond the end of the read and is filled in from the germline J gene. The chain recombines TRBV5 with TRBJ2-2; D uncertain. The V gene lost 0 bases and the J gene lost 4 bases, with 9 bases spanning the gap. Germline CDR1 is LGHNA and CDR2 is YNLKQL (reference sequence). This CDR3 comprises 15 residues. CDR3: CASSQDFLATGQLYF. The sequenced part of the CDR3 DNA is TGTGCCAGCAGCCAAGATTTCCTGGCCACCGGG.

Only a few counts were recorded for this clone. Mouse names are used for the genes. The read comes to an end 4 residues before the CDR3 does, leaving the germline J gene to fill in the end. This CDR3 is also generated by other DNA sequences in the sample. The J gene is TRBJ1-2, the V gene TRBV12-1; a possible D gene is TRBD1 (6 bases). The CDR3 sequence is 12 residues long. V lost 4 bases, J lost 2 bases, and 7 bases lay in between. CDR1 and CDR2 (germline): SGHSN, HYEKVE. The CDR3 is CASSTGNSDYTF. Partial CDR3 DNA: TGTGCCAGCTCAACAGGGAACTCC.

This clone has a handful of counts. Each gene name is a mouse one. The CDR3 extends 4 residues past the end of the read, so its final part is completed from the germline J gene. This chain joins TRBV1 and TRBJ2-7, with 10 bases aligning to TRBD2. Germline V lookup: CDR1 NSQYPW, CDR2 LRSPGD (reference sequence). CDR3 size: 15 residues. Trimming took 0 bases from V and 3 from J; bases not matched to a gene: 2. Incomplete CDR3 DNA: TGCACCTGCAGTGCAGAGACTGGGGGGATCTAT. It specifies CTCSAETGGIY. The complete CDR3 reads CTCSAETGGIYEQYF.

About this clone: These gene names are mouse names. The CDR3 end falls 4 residues outside the read, so it is completed with the germline J gene. The chain employs TRBV5 and TRBJ2-5, with TRBD2 matching over 7 bases. This CDR3 comprises 16 residues. Germline CDR1 is LGHNA and CDR2 is YNLKQL (reference sequence). J gave up 0 bases and V 1 base, and 4 bases lay outside the gene matches. Partial CDR3 DNA: TGTGCCAGCAGCCAAGGCTGGGGGACTAACCAAGAC. This codes for CASSQGWGTNQD. The complete CDR3 reads CASSQGWGTNQDTQYF.

This clone was seen a handful of times. Any gene name here is a mouse gene name. The read ends 4 residues before the CDR3 terminus; that terminus is restored from the germline J gene. This sample includes further DNA sequences coding for the same CDR3. The V gene is TRBV31, the J gene TRBJ2-5; 10 bases are shared with TRBD2. Germline V lookup: CDR1 GKSSPN, CDR2 SITVG. With V trimmed by 3 bases and J by 3 bases, 3 bases remained unmatched. The CDR3 has 14 amino acids. Here the CDR3 reads CAWSSGLGQDTQYF. The CDR3 DNA, read in part, is TGTGCCTGGAGCTCGGGACTGGGGCAAGAC.

This clone was detected a few times. Gene labels here are mouse ones. From the germline J gene comes the end of the CDR3, since the read stops 4 residues before it. The V call is TRBV5, the J call TRBJ2-5, with 7 bases matching TRBD2. The CDR3 has 13 residues. Looked up from germline, CDR1 is LGHNA and CDR2 is YNLKQL (reference sequence). CDR3 sequence: CASSQLGVDTQYF. The DNA read from the CDR3 is TGTGCCAGCAGCCAACTGGGGGTTGAC.

This clone was counted between two and nine times. Germline and genes: mouse. The CDR3 end lies 4 residues beyond the end of the read and is filled in from the germline J gene. The rearrangement joins TRBV13-3 to TRBJ2-7, with 7 positions matching TRBD1. The V gene's germline CDR1 is NNHDY and CDR2 SYVADS. This CDR3 spans 13 amino acids. The CDR3 loop reads CASSRQGGNEQYF. Incomplete CDR3 DNA: TGTGCCAGCAGTCGACAGGGAGGGAAT.

This clone was recorded a few times. Gene names are mouse gene names. CDR3 region: CASSQDKNTLYF. CDR3 bases read: TGTGCCAGCAGCCAAGACAAAAAC. The chain joins TRBV5 to TRBJ2-4, with no clear D. The read stops 4 residues short of the end of the CDR3; the missing end is completed from the germline J gene. The CDR3 has 12 residues. CDR1 is LGHNA, CDR2 YNLKQL, per germline (reference sequence).

This clone appeared a few times. Gene names and germline refer to mouse. Coverage ceases 4 residues before the CDR3 finishes, and the germline J gene fills in the end. This chain connects TRBV1 to TRBJ1-2; 8 positions agree with TRBD1. Germline lookup yields CDR1 NSQYPW and CDR2 LRSPGD (reference sequence). Trimming at V came to 0 bases and at J to 4 bases, leaving 4 bases not matched to a gene. The CDR3 sequence is 15 residues long. CDR3 sequence: CTCSADPGGVSDYTF. The CDR3 bases that were read are TGCACCTGCAGTGCAGATCCAGGGGGCGTCTCC.

Remarks on this clone: Gene names and germline refer to mouse. The CDR3 end is not reached by the read, which stops 4 residues before it; the germline J gene fills it in. The chain combines TRBV19 with TRBJ1-2; D is uncertain. The germline V gene encodes CDR1 FNHDT and CDR2 SITEND (reference sequence). V was cut by 2 bases and J by 1 base, with 12 bases left in between. The CDR3 consists of 15 residues. CDR3 DNA (partial): TGTGCCAGCAGTATTTTACAGCTAAAAAACTCC. It is translated as CASSILQLKNS. The complete CDR3 reads CASSILQLKNSDYTF. The full variable domain, completed using reference TRBV19 and TRBJ1-2, is GGIITQTPKFLIGQEGQKLTLKCQQNFNHDTMYWYRQDSGKGLRLIYYSITENDLQKGDLSEGYDASREKKSSFSLTVTSAQKNEMAVFLCASSILQLKNSDYTFGSGTRLLVI.

This clone was seen repeatedly, ten times or more. Mouse names are used for the genes. The part of the CDR3 DNA that was read is TGTGCCAGCAGTTTCCCCAGGGATGCAGAA. As protein: CASSFPRDAE. The whole CDR3 sequence reads CASSFPRDAETLYF. This chain links TRBV14 with TRBJ2-3, with D possibly being TRBD1 (5 bases). The read ends 4 residues shy of where the CDR3 ends; the end is completed using the germline J gene. The V end lost 1 base, the J end lost 2 bases, and 8 bases lay between the germline ends. The CDR3 consists of 14 residues. CDR1 and CDR2 from the germline V gene are SGHDT and FRDEAV.

About this clone itself: The germline and genes are mouse ones. From the germline J gene comes the end of the CDR3, since the read stops 4 residues before it. V is TRBV1 and J is TRBJ2-2, with 11 positions matching TRBD2. The CDR3 is 16 amino acids. The J segment lost 4 bases and the V segment lost 4 bases, leaving 5 bases of the junction unmatched. Per germline, CDR1 NSQYPW and CDR2 LRSPGD (reference sequence). The CDR3 sequence is CTCSGGLGGGTGQLYF. The sequenced part of the CDR3 DNA is TGCACCTGCAGTGGCGGACTGGGGGGAGGCACCGGG.

This clone was seen a few times. Any gene name here is a mouse gene name. The DNA ends 4 residues before the CDR3 does, and the rest of the CDR3 is filled in from the germline J gene. The sample carries other DNA sequences with the same CDR3. The rearrangement uses TRBV19 and TRBJ1-2; D is perhaps TRBD1 (5 bases). V shed 2 bases and J shed 1 base, with 6 bases lying between them. This CDR3 region has 13 residues. Germline CDR1 is FNHDT and CDR2 is SITEND (reference sequence). Here the CDR3 reads CASSMRGNSDYTF. Incomplete CDR3 DNA: TGTGCCAGCAGTATGAGGGGAAACTCC.

The table lists this clone with a few counts. Gene names are mouse gene names. The read is 4 residues too short to cover the CDR3 end, so that end is filled in from the germline J gene. The rearrangement uses TRBV1 and TRBJ2-5; 9 nucleotides match TRBD2. The CDR3 consists of 13 residues. Germline CDR1 reads NSQYPW; CDR2 reads LRSPGD (reference sequence). The CDR3 sequence is CTCSGLGADTQYF. The CDR3 bases that were read are TGCACCTGCAGTGGACTGGGGGCGGAC.

This clone was counted a few times. Genes and germline are mouse. The DNA ends 4 residues before the CDR3 does, and the rest of the CDR3 is filled in from the germline J gene. The gene calls are TRBV13-2 and TRBJ1-1; 7 bases fit TRBD1. Losses at the gene ends were 4 bases for V and 0 bases for J; bases not matched to a gene: 3. The CDR3 is 14 amino acids. Germline lookup yields CDR1 NNHNN and CDR2 SYGAGS (reference sequence). CDR3 DNA (partial): TGTGCCAGCGGTACCGGGACAGCAAACACA. Its translation is CASGTGTANT. In full, the CDR3 reads CASGTGTANTEVFF.

As concerns this clone: These gene names are mouse names. The read finishes 4 residues shy of the CDR3 end, and the germline J gene is used to complete it. V is TRBV19 and J is TRBJ2-3, with D unclear. V lost 1 base, J lost 0 bases, and 9 bases lay in between. The CDR3 covers 15 residues. Looked up from germline, CDR1 is FNHDT and CDR2 is SITEND (reference sequence). The CDR3 sequence is CASSILQTSAETLYF. The part of the CDR3 DNA that was read is TGTGCCAGCAGTATACTGCAGACTAGTGCAGAA.

There are a few counts of this clone. This may come from a read error, since a much larger clone is one base off. Mouse names are used for the genes. The read falls 4 residues short of the CDR3 end, and the missing part is taken from the germline J gene. At the DNA level, this CDR3 is encoded by other sequences in the same sample as well. The gene calls are TRBV13-1 and TRBJ1-2; a weak D match, TRBD1 (6 bases). V dropped 4 bases and J dropped 0 bases, with 10 bases sitting between them. Germline V gives CDR1 NSHNY, CDR2 SYGAGN. This CDR3 contains 14 residues. The CDR3 bases that were read are TGTGCCAGCAGTCTACAGGGCGCAAACTCC. Translating it yields CASSLQGANS. The CDR3 in full is CASSLQGANSDYTF.

As to this clone: The gene symbols are mouse symbols. From the germline J gene comes the end of the CDR3, since the read stops 3 residues before it. At the DNA level, this CDR3 is encoded by other sequences in the same sample as well. The genes are TRBV5 and TRBJ1-6; D gene unclear. TRBJ1-6 counts as an open reading frame of uncertain function. CDR1 is LGHNA, CDR2 YNLKQL, per germline (reference sequence). The germline V and J ends were trimmed by 3 bases and 3 bases, with 0 bases remaining between them. The CDR3 length is 12 residues. This CDR3 reads CASSHYNSPLYF. The CDR3 bases that were read are TGTGCCAGCAGCCACTATAATTCGCCC.

This clone has more than one count but fewer than ten. The gene names here belong to mouse. CDR3 bases read: TGCACCTGCAGTGCAGGCCGGGACTCCCAAGAC. It translates to CTCSAGRDSQD. The full CDR3 protein is CTCSAGRDSQDTQYF. The J gene is TRBJ2-5, the V gene TRBV1; possible D gene TRBD2, 6 bases. The CDR3 end is not reached by the read, which stops 4 residues before it; the germline J gene fills it in. Germline V gives CDR1 NSQYPW, CDR2 LRSPGD (reference sequence). Between the trimmed V and J ends, which lost 1 base and 2 bases, there was a span of 10 bases. The CDR3 is 15 amino acids.

This clone was counted between two and nine times. Germline and genes here are mouse. The sequenced CDR3 bases are TGTGCCAGCAGCCAAGACAGGGTTAACTATGCT. This gives the protein CASSQDRVNYA. The complete CDR3 sequence is CASSQDRVNYAEQFF. The chain links TRBV5 to TRBJ2-1; D may be TRBD1 (5 bases). The CDR3 goes on 4 residues after the read ends, and that part is filled in from the germline J gene. V dropped 0 bases and J dropped 0 bases, with 6 bases sitting between them. Germline lookup yields CDR1 LGHNA and CDR2 YNLKQL (reference sequence). The CDR3 loop spans 15 amino acids.

This clone was seen a few times. The gene symbols are mouse symbols. The read falls 4 residues short of the CDR3 end, and the missing part is taken from the germline J gene. Other DNA variants within this sample encode the same CDR3. The chain recombines TRBV5 with TRBJ2-5, with TRBD2 matching 10 bases. CDR3 length equals 15 residues. The germline V gene has CDR1 LGHNA and CDR2 YNLKQL (reference sequence). The CDR3 sequence is CASSQDGLGEDTQYF. The covered CDR3 bases are TGTGCCAGCAGCCAAGATGGACTGGGGGAAGAC.